The source of this T cell receptor beta chain is a study of blood T cell repertoires in COVID-19. Profiling relied on immunoSEQ multiplex PCR, and the TCRdb table lists in-frame clones only, not all of them. The sample holds about 310,000 clones, about 88% seen once. V lost 0 bases, J lost 2 bases, and 9 bases lay in between. Per germline, CDR1 SGHTS and CDR2 YDEGEE. The CDR3 consists of 15 residues. Membership in each cohort depended on participant-reported clinical history. The J gene is TRBJ2-1, the V gene TRBV5-8, with D maybe TRBD1 (6 bases). The receptor comes from a woman in her thirties or forties who had recovered from COVID-19. Sample: PBMCs or T cells enriched from blood (not recorded which). The CDR3 protein is CASSLGTVTYNEQFF. The CDR3 DNA reads TGTGCCAGCAGCTTGGGGACAGTCACCTACAATGAGCAGTTCTTC.